Following are 20 T cell receptor beta chains from one sample sequenced in a study of beta chain features in type 1 diabetes. Their specific antigens are unknown. Study-level findings and limits: Type 1 diabetes patients had TCRB CDR3s that were shorter (moderately but significantly so) in all four CD4+ subsets.

Sequenced material consisted of expressed TCRB transcripts (all of the isolated RNA was reverse transcribed). Sequencing was performed with immunoSEQ multiplex PCR; in TCRdb, only in-frame clones are kept and a portion is missing. This repertoire shows some 640,000 clones, over 11% found once; its top ten account for just under 0.04%. The sample was naive CD4+ T cells from blood. These receptors all come from a man younger than 35 with type 1 diabetes.

The chain has TRBV10-3 and TRBJ2-5; tentatively, D is TRBD2 (6 bases). The V gene lost 4 bases and the J gene lost 1 base, with 19 bases spanning the gap. The CDR3 sequence is 17 residues long. The germline gives CDR1 ENHRY, CDR2 SYGVKD. CDR3 nucleotide sequence: TGTGCCATCAGTGGGGGCGACGGGGGAGTCTCCCAAGAGACCCAGTACTTC. Translated, it gives CAISGGDGGVSQETQYF.

This clone was observed a handful of times. This specimen includes other DNA sequences encoding the same CDR3. V is TRBV30 and J is TRBJ2-7; tentatively, D is TRBD1 (6 bases). V was trimmed by 0 bases and J by 1 base, leaving 7 bases between them. Germline loops: CDR1 GTSNPN, CDR2 SVGIG (reference sequence). The CDR3 consists of 13 residues. CDR3 sequence: CAWSVQGSYEQYF. The CDR3 DNA sequence: TGTGCCTGGAGTGTTCAGGGGTCCTACGAGCAGTACTTC. The entire variable domain, with the rest obtained from reference TRBV30 and TRBJ2-7, is as follows: SQTIHQWPATLVQPVGSPLSLECTVEGTSNPNLYWYRQAAGRGLQLLFYSVGIGQISSEVPQNLSASRPQDRQFILSSKKLLLSDSGFYLCAWSVQGSYEQYFGPGTRLTVT.

This clone was counted a few times. The rearrangement joins TRBV30 to TRBJ1-1, with TRBD1 matching 12 bases. The CDR3 covers 15 residues. The trim removed 6 bases at V and 1 base at J, leaving 6 bases unmatched. The germline V gene has CDR1 GTSNPN and CDR2 SVGIG (reference sequence). This chain's CDR3 is CACAGTGGRNTEAFF. DNA for the CDR3: TGTGCCTGTGCCGGGACAGGGGGCAGGAACACTGAAGCTTTCTTT.

This clone showed up just a few times. This chain uses TRBV11-3 with TRBJ2-1, with unresolved D. The germline gives CDR1 SGHNT, CDR2 YENEEA. CDR3 length: 14 residues. V was pared by 1 base and J by 7 bases, with 11 bases between. The CDR3: CASSLAGVGNEQFF. In DNA, the CDR3 is TGTGCCAGCAGCTTAGCAGGTGTGGGAAATGAGCAGTTCTTC. Based on the CDR3 plus reference TRBV11-3 and TRBJ2-1, the full variable domain is EAGVVQSPRYKIIEKKQPVAFWCNPISGHNTLYWYLQNLGQGPELLIRYENEEAVDDSQLPKDRFSAERLKGVDSTLKIQPAELGDSAVYLCASSLAGVGNEQFFGPGTRLTVL.

The CDR3 DNA reads TGTGCCAGCAGCTTTTTTTCGGGAGGGCCACTGGAGACCCAGTACTTC. This sequence encodes CASSFFSGGPLETQYF. The genes are TRBV5-6 and TRBJ2-5; 8 nucleotides line up with TRBD2. Germline V gene lookup returns CDR1 SGHDT and CDR2 YYEEEE. V was clipped by 2 bases and J by 5 bases; unmatched bases: 11. The CDR3 is 16 amino acids.

This clone appeared a single time. The rearrangement joins TRBV6-5 to TRBJ1-2; TRBD1 matches at 7 bases. Germline lookup yields CDR1 MNHEY and CDR2 SVGAGI. Trimming removed 7 bases from V and 8 bases from J; junction bases left unmatched: 13. This CDR3 has 14 residues. CDR3 DNA sequence: TGTGCCAGCACCCCCACAGGGGCGAGGAGCGGCTACACCTTC. Residues: CASTPTGARSGYTF.

This clone has only a few counts. The chain recombines TRBV10-2 with TRBJ2-5; D is unclear. V was clipped by 0 bases and J by 1 base, with 0 bases between them. The CDR3 has 12 amino acids. Germline V gives CDR1 WSHSY, CDR2 SAAADI. CDR3 DNA sequence: TGCGCCAGCAGTGAGTCCCAAGAGACCCAGTACTTC. It translates to CASSESQETQYF.

The rearrangement joins TRBV9 to TRBJ2-3; 7 bases map to TRBD1. Per the germline V gene, CDR1 is SGDLS and CDR2 is YYNGEE. CDR3 length: 14 residues. V gave up 2 bases and J gave up 1 base; unmatched junction bases: 1. The chain's CDR3 is CASSVDRGTDTQYF. CDR3 nucleotide sequence: TGTGCCAGCAGCGTTGACAGGGGCACAGATACGCAGTATTTT.

The chain employs TRBV7-6 and TRBJ1-5, with unresolved D. The CDR3 contains 15 residues. Deletions cut 5 bases from V and 5 bases from J, with 16 bases between. Germline CDR1 SGHVS, CDR2 FNYEAQ. The CDR3 DNA follows: TGTGCCAGCAGCCCAACCTTGGGAGCCGATCAGCCCCAGCATTTT. This translates into CASSPTLGADQPQHF. Looking up the rest from reference TRBV7-6 and TRBJ1-5 gives the full variable domain: GAGVSQSPRYKVTKRGQDVALRCDPISGHVSLYWYRQALGQGPEFLTYFNYEAQQDKSGLPNDRFSAERPEGSISTLTIQRTEQRDSAMYRCASSPTLGADQPQHFGDGTRLSIL.

The table lists this clone with a few counts. The chain employs TRBV7-9 and TRBJ2-3; TRBD2 matches at 7 bases. V lost 4 bases and J lost 9; bases outside the gene matches: 7. CDR3 length equals 13 residues. From germline, CDR1 is SEHNR and CDR2 FQNEAQ (reference sequence). The CDR3 nucleotides are TGTGCCAGCAGCTCAATATCAGCGGGAACGCAGTATTTT. It encodes CASSSISAGTQYF.

V gene TRBV9 combines with J gene TRBJ2-2; D is unclear. V was clipped by 2 bases and J by 7 bases, with 6 bases between them. The germline V gene encodes CDR1 SGDLS and CDR2 YYNGEE. This CDR3 has 12 amino acids. The CDR3 loop is CASSVEGGELFF. DNA of the CDR3: TGTGCCAGCAGCGTGGAAGGCGGGGAGCTGTTTTTT.

The J gene is TRBJ1-1, the V gene TRBV30; 7 bases are a match to TRBD1. The CDR3 consists of 13 residues. Germline lookup yields CDR1 GTSNPN and CDR2 SVGIG (reference sequence). With 2 bases clipped from V and 5 bases from J, the junction kept 5 bases outside the gene matches. This CDR3 reads CAWSKQGDTEAFF. The DNA of the CDR3 is TGTGCCTGGAGTAAGCAGGGGGATACTGAAGCTTTCTTT.

V is TRBV27 and J is TRBJ1-3, with D uncertain. CDR3 length: 15 residues. The germline CDR1 and CDR2 sequences are MNHEY and SMNVEV (reference sequence). The V end was cut by 5 bases, the J end by 0 bases, with 11 bases between. Here the CDR3 reads CASSTSLSSGNTIYF. Written as DNA, the CDR3 is TGTGCCAGCAGTACCTCGCTTAGCTCTGGAAACACCATATATTTT.

The gene calls are TRBV30 and TRBJ2-3, with 10 bases aligning to TRBD2. Germline CDR1 reads GTSNPN; CDR2 reads SVGIG (reference sequence). CDR3 length: 13 residues. The trim removed 8 bases at V and 5 bases at J, leaving 7 bases unmatched. CDR3 residues: CAAAVAGGDTQYF. CDR3 coding DNA: TGTGCCGCGGCCGTAGCGGGAGGAGATACGCAGTATTTT.

This clone occurred a few times. The chain carries TRBV2 and TRBJ1-5, with a weak D call TRBD1 (5 bases). This CDR3 has 15 amino acids. Germline assignment: CDR1 SNHLY and CDR2 FYNNEI. Deletions cut 8 bases from V and 2 bases from J, with 16 bases between. CDR3 DNA sequence: TGTGCCAGCTGCGTGGGGCAAAGGGGCAATCAGCCCCAGCATTTT. Amino acids: CASCVGQRGNQPQHF.

Only a few counts were recorded for this clone. This chain joins TRBV6-1 and TRBJ2-7, with TRBD1 matching over 9 bases. This CDR3 has 15 residues. V lost 6 bases to trimming and J lost 6 bases; unmatched junction nucleotides: 12. Germline loops: CDR1 MNHNS, CDR2 SASEGT. The CDR3 is CASSMPGQGTFEQYF. The CDR3 coding sequence is TGTGCCAGCAGCATGCCGGGACAGGGAACCTTCGAGCAGTACTTC.

About this clone itself: At the DNA level, this CDR3 is encoded by other sequences in the same sample as well. V gene TRBV20-1 combines with J gene TRBJ1-5; D unclear. V was cut by 5 bases and J by 6 bases, with 2 bases left in between. The CDR3 consists of 9 residues. The germline V gene has CDR1 DFQATT and CDR2 SNEGSKA (reference sequence). The CDR3 region is CSAGQPQHF. The DNA of the CDR3 is TGCAGTGCTGGTCAGCCCCAGCATTTT.

This clone was observed a few times. This chain joins TRBV30 and TRBJ1-1, with no clear D. The CDR3 length is 13 residues. V lost 1 base, J lost 0 bases, and 6 bases lay in between. Germline V gene sequence: CDR1 GTSNPN, CDR2 SVGIG (reference sequence). The CDR3, as DNA: TGTGCCTGGAGTGAACAGATGAACACTGAAGCTTTCTTT. Translated, it gives CAWSEQMNTEAFF.

A note on this clone: The germline gene is not matched at one end of the junction; a read error may be the cause. The rearrangement joins TRBV5-6 to TRBJ2-7; 7 positions agree with TRBD1. The CDR3 runs 11 residues. Germline CDR1 is SGHDT and CDR2 is YYEEEE. The CDR3 reads CASSLVGTVLF. In DNA, the CDR3 is TGTGCCAGCAGCTTGGTCGGGACAGTCCTCTTC.

This rearrangement joins TRBV29-1 to TRBJ1-1, with unresolved D. Germline values: CDR1 SQVTM, CDR2 ANQGSEA. The length of the CDR3 is 12 residues. V lost 4 bases to trimming and J lost 1 base, with 7 bases between them. CDR3 sequence (DNA): TGCAGCGTTGCAGAGAGGAACACTGAAGCTTTCTTT. Amino acids: CSVAERNTEAFF.